The 23 T cell receptor beta chains below were found in one sample sequenced in a study of molecular identifiers for immune sequencing clone quantification. Each CDR3 protein is one row after TCRdb ran MiXCR on the PCR reads. The sample carries about 640,000 distinct CDR3 sequences, nearly 20% recorded once. Sequenced material: naive CD8+ T cells from blood, with Jurkat cell RNA spiked in. This sample's subset: FACS-sorted CD8+CD4-CCR7+CD45RA+ naive T cells. These receptors were obtained from a human donor in good health. Some libraries in this study had Jurkat cell RNA spiked in.

This clonotype showed up just a few times. The chain uses TRBV7-8 and TRBJ2-1, with a weak D call TRBD1 (6 bases). Germline V lookup: CDR1 SGHVS, CDR2 FQNEAQ. The CDR3 spans 16 residues. The germline V and J ends were trimmed by 1 base and 3 bases, with 13 bases remaining between them. In nucleotides, the CDR3 is TGTGCCAGCAGCTTAGACGGCAGGGGCCTCTACAATGAGCAGTTCTTC. Translation: CASSLDGRGLYNEQFF.

Note on this clonotype: At one end, the junction sequence differs from germline, possibly due to a read error. This rearrangement joins TRBV15 to TRBJ2-5; D tentatively reads TRBD1 or TRBD2 (5 bases each). The CDR3 has 16 amino acids. Germline CDR1 reads LNHNV; CDR2 reads YYDKDF (reference sequence). CDR3 nucleotide sequence: TGTGCCACCAGCAGAGCTTTCAGGGAGATTCGAGAGTCCCAGTACTTC. It is translated as CATSRAFREIRESQYF. Complete variable domain (other parts from reference TRBV15 and TRBJ2-5): DAMVIQNPRYQVTQFGKPVTLSCSQTLNHNVMYWYQQKSSQAPKLLFHYYDKDFNNEADTPDNFQSRRPNTSFCFLDIRSPGLGDTAMYLCATSRAFREIRESQYFGPGTRLLVL.

Note on this clonotype: At one end the junction does not follow the germline gene, possibly because of a read error. The genes are TRBV7-9 and TRBJ2-1; the D gene is possibly TRBD1 (5 bases). The CDR3 runs to 15 residues. From germline, CDR1 is SEHNR and CDR2 FQNEAQ (reference sequence). For the CDR3, the DNA is TGTGCCGGCAGCAAGGACATAATCTCCTACAATGAGCAGTTCTTC. This encodes CAGSKDIISYNEQFF.

The chain carries TRBV19 and TRBJ1-5, with 9 bases that match TRBD1. Germline lookup yields CDR1 LNHDA and CDR2 SQIVND (reference sequence). The V segment lost 1 base and the J segment 0 bases; nucleotides outside the gene matches: 1. The CDR3 covers 16 residues. The CDR3 nucleotides are TGTGCCAGTAGTATAGGGACAGGGGCTAGCAATCAGCCCCAGCATTTT. Encoded protein: CASSIGTGASNQPQHF.

In its sample, this clonotype was seen a few times. This chain uses TRBV19 with TRBJ2-3; D not resolved. With the DNA end fitting TRBJ1-5 better, the J assignment may be wrong. Germline CDR1 and CDR2: LNHDA and SQIVND (reference sequence). The CDR3 has 17 residues. The CDR3 protein is CASSIDLLARVADTQHF. CDR3 DNA sequence: TGTGCCAGTAGTATAGATCTACTAGCTCGCGTCGCAGATACGCAGCATTTT.

This clonotype showed up many times. The chain recombines TRBV6-6 with TRBJ1-5; the D gene is possibly TRBD1 (5 bases). The CDR3 is made up of 15 amino acids. V lost 5 bases and J 6 bases, leaving 17 bases between the germline ends. The germline gives CDR1 MNHNY, CDR2 SVGAGI (reference sequence). The CDR3 coding sequence is TGTGCCAGCAGTCTGGTAATAGGGGAAAGTCAGCCCCAGCATTTT. This translates into CASSLVIGESQPQHF.

This clonotype was observed many times. V is TRBV7-9 and J is TRBJ2-7; 7 bases line up with TRBD2. This CDR3 spans 17 amino acids. V lost 5 bases to trimming and J lost 6 bases; unmatched junction nucleotides: 19. CDR1 is SEHNR and CDR2 is FQNEAQ in the germline V gene (reference sequence). DNA for the CDR3: TGTGCCAGCAGCCCGGGCCTTTCCAAGCGGGGCGGCGGCGAGCAGTACTTC. Encoded protein: CASSPGLSKRGGGEQYF.

This clonotype was counted only a few times. The rearrangement uses TRBV28 and TRBJ1-5, with D possibly matching TRBD1 (5 bases). Germline CDR1 and CDR2: MDHEN and SYDVKM. V lost 10 bases to trimming and J lost 4 bases, with 14 bases between them. CDR3 length: 13 residues. The CDR3 loop is CAINGGWNQPQHF. CDR3 DNA sequence: TGTGCCATCAATGGGGGTTGGAATCAGCCCCAGCATTTT.

This clonotype was counted only a few times. J is TRBJ2-7 and V is TRBV4-2; 8 bases map to TRBD1. The J segment lost 3 bases and the V segment lost 1 base, leaving 2 bases of the junction unmatched. The germline CDR1 and CDR2 sequences are LGHNA and YNFKEQ. This CDR3 spans 14 amino acids. DNA for the CDR3: TGTGCCAGCAGCCAAGGGGACAGGAACTACGAGCAGTACTTC. Its protein product is CASSQGDRNYEQYF.

There are a few counts of this clonotype. The V call is TRBV19, the J call TRBJ2-1, with a possible D match to TRBD2 (5 bases). V gave up 2 bases and J gave up 7 bases, with 15 bases separating them. Germline values: CDR1 LNHDA, CDR2 SQIVND (reference sequence). The CDR3 loop spans 15 amino acids. The CDR3 spells CASSIYRDPRNEQFF. CDR3 nucleotide sequence: TGTGCCAGTAGTATATACCGGGATCCTCGAAATGAGCAGTTCTTC.

This clonotype was detected ten times or more. The chain combines TRBV13 with TRBJ2-7; 10 nucleotides match TRBD2. The CDR3 spans 14 residues. The germline CDR1 and CDR2 sequences are PRHDT and FYEKMQ (reference sequence). The J segment lost 4 bases and the V segment lost 4 bases, leaving 4 bases of the junction unmatched. Here the CDR3 reads CASSSAGGLYEQYF. The CDR3 DNA sequence: TGTGCCAGCAGCTCAGCGGGGGGGCTGTACGAGCAGTACTTC.

This clonotype was seen more than once but under ten times. The chain couples TRBV19 to TRBJ2-6; weak D call: TRBD2 (5 bases). From germline, CDR1 is LNHDA and CDR2 SQIVND (reference sequence). Trimming shortened V by 3 bases and J by 2 bases, and 8 bases separated the two germline ends. The CDR3 length is 15 residues. CDR3 loop: CASSISGTGANVLTF. The DNA for the CDR3 is TGTGCCAGTAGTATTTCCGGGACTGGGGCCAACGTCCTGACTTTC.

The chain employs TRBV6-1 and TRBJ2-5; D is possibly TRBD2 (6 bases). Per the germline V gene, CDR1 is MNHNS and CDR2 is SASEGT. CDR3 length equals 13 residues. V lost 6 bases to trimming and J lost 5 bases, with 13 bases between them. CDR3 sequence: CASRGTEGETQYF. The CDR3 coding sequence is TGTGCCAGCAGGGGAACGGAGGGGGAGACCCAGTACTTC.

This clonotype was detected many times. CDR3 DNA sequence: TGTGCCAGCAGCCAAGATCGGGGGAGGATTAACACTGAAGCTTTCTTT. It specifies CASSQDRGRINTEAFF. The V call is TRBV4-2, the J call TRBJ1-1; D may be TRBD1 (5 bases). The length of the CDR3 is 16 residues. Per germline, CDR1 LGHNA and CDR2 YNFKEQ. V dropped 0 bases and J dropped 2 bases, with 13 bases sitting between them.

The sample holds many counts of this clonotype. The chain is built from TRBV7-6 and TRBJ1-6, with D unresolved. Trimming removed 6 bases from V and 0 bases from J, with 21 bases in between. This CDR3 is built from 19 residues. Germline assignment: CDR1 SGHVS and CDR2 FNYEAQ. CDR3 sequence reads: CASSPRAQSVSSYNSPLHF. CDR3 sequence (DNA): TGTGCCAGCAGTCCGCGGGCACAGTCTGTGAGCTCCTATAATTCACCCCTCCACTTT.

The rearrangement uses TRBV6-2 or TRBV6-3 and TRBJ2-7; 10 positions match TRBD2. Trimming removed 5 bases from V and 2 bases from J; junction bases left unmatched: 9. Germline V CDR1 and CDR2: MNHEY, SVGEGT. This CDR3 comprises 16 residues. The CDR3 region has the DNA TGTGCCAGCAGTGAGATCCCTAGCGGGAGAACCTACGAGCAGTACTTC. Protein sequence: CASSEIPSGRTYEQYF.

In this sample, this clonotype turned up a few times. The chain carries TRBV7-9 and TRBJ2-7; D is unclear. The CDR3 extends over 13 amino acids. V lost 6 bases and J lost 0, with 9 bases in between. Germline loops: CDR1 SEHNR, CDR2 FQNEAQ (reference sequence). The CDR3 protein is CASRSRSSYEQYF. In DNA, the CDR3 is TGTGCCAGCAGATCCAGGAGCTCCTACGAGCAGTACTTC.

This clonotype has just one count. This could be a read error, since a much larger clone is one nucleotide away. The chain recombines TRBV2 with TRBJ1-2; 9 bases are a match to TRBD1. Per the germline V gene, CDR1 is SNHLY and CDR2 is FYNNEI. The CDR3 is 14 residues long. The CDR3 is CTSSSRTGVYGYTF. CDR3 bases: TGTACCAGCAGTAGCCGGACAGGGGTCTATGGCTACACCTTC.

The chain's CDR3 is CASSKAGTAYNEQFF. The CDR3 nucleotides read TGTGCCAGCAGCAAAGCCGGGACGGCTTACAATGAGCAGTTCTTC. This sequence joins TRBV7-9 and TRBJ2-1; D possibly matches TRBD1 or TRBD2 (5 bases each). With 5 bases removed from V and 4 bases from J, the gap between germline ends came to 15 bases. The CDR3 is 15 amino acids. Germline CDR1 and CDR2: SEHNR and FQNEAQ (reference sequence).

Comment on this clonotype: Since a much larger clone is just one base distant, this may be a read error. The chain couples TRBV19 to TRBJ2-3; D might be TRBD1 (6 bases). There are 16 residues in the CDR3. V was pared by 1 base and J by 4 bases, with 15 bases between. Germline CDR1 LNHDA, CDR2 SQIVND (reference sequence). This chain's CDR3 is CASSIVEGVPADTQYF. The CDR3 DNA follows: TGTGCCAGTAGTATAGTAGAGGGGGTGCCAGCAGATACGCAGTATTTT. Drawing the rest from reference TRBV19 and TRBJ2-3, the complete variable domain is DGGITQSPKYLFRKEGQNVTLSCEQNLNHDAMYWYRQDPGQGLRLIYYSQIVNDFQKGDIAEGYSVSREKKESFPLTVTSAQKNPTAFYLCASSIVEGVPADTQYFGPGTRLTVL.

This clonotype was detected a few times. The V call is TRBV24-1, the J call TRBJ1-5; D is possibly TRBD1 (5 bases). V lost 4 bases and J lost 1, with 10 bases in between. Germline CDR1 is KGHDR and CDR2 is SFDVKD. This CDR3 is built from 15 residues. Here the CDR3 reads CATSDYDSSNQPQHF. CDR3 in DNA: TGTGCCACCAGTGACTACGACAGCAGCAATCAGCCCCAGCATTTT.

The chain carries TRBV9 and TRBJ2-7; no reliable D call. Trimming left V 4 bases short and J 9 bases short, with 23 bases between. This CDR3 region has 15 residues. Germline assignment: CDR1 SGDLS and CDR2 YYNGEE. The DNA for the CDR3 is TGTGCCAGCAGCCCGCGAGGATCTGGAACCCACGGGCAGTACTTC. Translation gives CASSPRGSGTHGQYF.

This clonotype was seen at least ten times. The CDR3 here is CASSLGWGRRSTDTQYF. The CDR3 region has the DNA TGTGCCAGCAGCTTAGGTTGGGGCAGGCGGAGCACAGATACGCAGTATTTT. The genes are TRBV11-2 and TRBJ2-3; D possibly corresponds to TRBD1 (5 bases). With 1 base removed from V and 0 bases from J, the gap between germline ends came to 14 bases. Per the germline V gene, CDR1 is SGHAT and CDR2 is FQNNGV. The CDR3 is made up of 17 amino acids.